A single sample is the source of the 2 T cell receptor beta chains below, sequenced in a study of OX40 agonist ivuxolimab in advanced cancers. This table comes from immunoSEQ multiplex PCR, and its TCRdb copy is limited to in-frame clones, with some not included. The table has about 120,000 clones, 90% to 95% seen once. The material was CD4+ or CD8+ T cells sorted from blood, obtained in a trial of the OX40 agonist ivuxolimab. These receptor sequences come from an adult with an advanced solid tumor such as melanoma, head and neck, liver or kidney cancer.

The J gene is TRBJ1-5, the V gene TRBV28; no definite D call. The CDR3 sequence is 13 residues long. V gave up 3 bases and J gave up 7 bases, with 10 bases separating them. The germline V gene encodes CDR1 MDHEN and CDR2 SYDVKM. This CDR3 reads CASSLQGGQPQHF. CDR3 nucleotide sequence: TGTGCCAGCAGTTTGCAAGGAGGGCAGCCCCAGCATTTT.

The chain employs TRBV2 and TRBJ1-5; 7 bases map to TRBD1. V gave up 7 bases and J gave up 8 bases; unmatched junction bases: 5. This CDR3 comprises 12 residues. Looked up from germline, CDR1 is SNHLY and CDR2 is FYNNEI. As DNA, the CDR3 is TGTGCCAGCAATACAGGGGAGAAGCCCCAGCATTTT. The encoded protein is CASNTGEKPQHF.